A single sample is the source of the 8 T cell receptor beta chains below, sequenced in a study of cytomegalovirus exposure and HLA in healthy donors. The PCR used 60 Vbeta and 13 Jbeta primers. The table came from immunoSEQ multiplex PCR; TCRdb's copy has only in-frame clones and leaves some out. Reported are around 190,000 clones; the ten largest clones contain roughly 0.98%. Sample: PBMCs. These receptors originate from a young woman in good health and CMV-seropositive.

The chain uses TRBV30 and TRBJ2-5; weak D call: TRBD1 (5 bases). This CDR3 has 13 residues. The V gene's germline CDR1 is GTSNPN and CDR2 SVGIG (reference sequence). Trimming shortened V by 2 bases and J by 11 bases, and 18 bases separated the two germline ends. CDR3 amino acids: CAWSLGVHYEQYF. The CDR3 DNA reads TGTGCCTGGAGTCTAGGGGTCCACTACGAACAGTACTTC.

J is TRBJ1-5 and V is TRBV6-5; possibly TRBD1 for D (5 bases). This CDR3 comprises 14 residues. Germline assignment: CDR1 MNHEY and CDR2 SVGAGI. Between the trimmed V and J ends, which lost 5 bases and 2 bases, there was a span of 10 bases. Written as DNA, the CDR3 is TGTGCCAGCAGTGCAAGGGGTGGCAATCAGCCCCAGCATTTT. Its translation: CASSARGGNQPQHF.

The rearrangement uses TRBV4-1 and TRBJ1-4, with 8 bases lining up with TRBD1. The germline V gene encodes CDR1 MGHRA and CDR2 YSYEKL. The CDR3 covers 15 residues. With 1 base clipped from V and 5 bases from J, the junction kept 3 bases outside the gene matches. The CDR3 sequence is CASSQGWTGNEKLFF. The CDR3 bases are TGCGCCAGCAGCCAAGGTTGGACAGGGAATGAAAAACTGTTTTTT.

The CDR3 reads CASSRPGGYGYNEQFF. The CDR3 nucleotides are TGTGCCAGCTCACGCCCAGGGGGCTACGGCTACAATGAGCAGTTCTTC. This rearrangement joins TRBV18 to TRBJ2-1; the match to TRBD1 covers 8 bases. The CDR3 extends over 16 amino acids. Per the germline V gene, CDR1 is KGHSH and CDR2 is LQKENI. V was pared by 4 bases and J by 3 bases, with 8 bases of the junction left unmatched.

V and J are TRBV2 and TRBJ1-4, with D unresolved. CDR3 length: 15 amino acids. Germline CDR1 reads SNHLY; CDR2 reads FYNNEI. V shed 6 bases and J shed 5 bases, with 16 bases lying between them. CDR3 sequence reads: CASRWNTLGNEKLFF. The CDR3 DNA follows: TGTGCCAGCAGATGGAACACCCTAGGCAATGAAAAACTGTTTTTT.

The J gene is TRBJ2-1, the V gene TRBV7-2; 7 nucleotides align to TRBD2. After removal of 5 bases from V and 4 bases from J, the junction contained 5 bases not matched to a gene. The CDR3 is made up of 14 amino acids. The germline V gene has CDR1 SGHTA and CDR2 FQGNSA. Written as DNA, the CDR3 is TGTGCCAGCAGCCCTAGCGGCCGATACAATGAGCAGTTCTTC. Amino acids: CASSPSGRYNEQFF.

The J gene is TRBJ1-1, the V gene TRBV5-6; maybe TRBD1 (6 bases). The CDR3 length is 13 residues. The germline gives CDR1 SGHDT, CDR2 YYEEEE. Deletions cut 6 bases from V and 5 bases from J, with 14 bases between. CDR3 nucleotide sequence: TGTGCCAGCAACCTAGGGGGTTTGACTGAAGCTTTCTTT. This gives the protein CASNLGGLTEAFF.

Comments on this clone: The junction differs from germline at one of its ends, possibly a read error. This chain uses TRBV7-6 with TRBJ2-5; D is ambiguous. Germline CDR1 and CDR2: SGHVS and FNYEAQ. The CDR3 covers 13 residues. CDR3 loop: CASGLDVVRTQYF. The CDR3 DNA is TGTGCCAGCGGCTTAGATGTCGTCCGGACCCAGTACTTC. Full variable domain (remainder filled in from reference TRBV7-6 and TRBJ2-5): GAGVSQSPRYKVTKRGQDVALRCDPISGHVSLYWYRQALGQGPEFLTYFNYEAQQDKSGLPNDRFSAERPEGSISTLTIQRTEQRDSAMYRCASGLDVVRTQYFGPGTRLLVL.